A selection of T cell receptor beta chains follows, all from one sample in a study of early T cells in non-severe SARS-CoV-2 infection. TCRdb passed the 5' RACE reads through MiXCR, listing each CDR3 protein once. The sample shows approximately 20,000 distinct CDR3 sequences, approximately 4.5% of them seen only once. Sequencing was performed on whole blood. The receptor source for this set is an adult who was a healthcare worker with PCR-confirmed SARS-CoV-2 infection or an uninfected control (not recorded which). Both conserved end residues are part of each CDR3. Each record gives: D gene, J gene, V gene, clone size, CDR3 protein, CDR3 DNA. D genes are given only for firm matches. Size values are once, few and many counts, or a class for expanded clones, and some rows have none.

TRBD1	TRBJ2-7	TRBV5-1	medium-sized	CASSMGQGGDYEQYF	TGCGCCAGCAGCATGGGACAGGGGGGAGACTACGAGCAGTACTTC
.	TRBJ2-1	TRBV28	many	CASNRPPGTYNEQFF	TGTGCCAGCAATCGTCCCCCAGGAACCTACAATGAGCAGTTCTTC
.	TRBJ2-5	TRBV2	many	CASSEGETQYF	TGTGCCAGCAGTGAGGGAGAGACCCAGTACTTC
.	TRBJ2-6	TRBV15	many	CATSRDTTYSGANVLTF	TGTGCCACCAGCAGGGACACCACATATTCTGGGGCCAACGTCCTGACTTTC
TRBD2	TRBJ2-7	TRBV7-2	many	CASSQRGGYEQYF	TGTGCCAGCAGCCAACGGGGGGGCTACGAGCAGTACTTC
.	TRBJ1-1	TRBV7-9	.	CASSKGGAGDTEAFF	TGTGCCAGCTCAAAAGGAGGGGCTGGGGACACTGAAGCTTTCTTT
TRBD1	TRBJ2-1	TRBV24-1	many	CATSDFRQGHNDNEQFF	TGTGCCACCAGTGATTTCCGACAGGGACACAACGACAATGAGCAGTTCTTC
.	TRBJ2-4	TRBV20-1	many	CSASRIPKNIQYF	TGCAGTGCTAGTCGGATTCCCAAAAACATTCAGTACTTC
TRBD2	TRBJ2-3	TRBV13	many	CASSRSGGAEDTQYF	TGTGCCAGCAGCCGGAGCGGGGGGGCTGAGGATACGCAGTATTTT
.	TRBJ2-5	TRBV7-6	many	CASSPPQGTQYF	TGTGCCAGCAGCCCCCCTCAAGGGACCCAGTACTTC
.	TRBJ2-3	TRBV2	many	CASSGEITDTQYF	TGTGCCAGCAGCGGGGAAATAACAGATACGCAGTATTTT
TRBD1	TRBJ2-7	TRBV7-9	.	CASSPAGTEASYEQYF	TGTGCCAGCAGCCCGGCTGGGACAGAAGCTTCATACGAGCAGTACTTC
.	TRBJ2-3	TRBV7-2	many	CASSLRLAGADTQYF	TGTGCCAGCAGCTTAAGGCTAGCAGGGGCAGATACGCAGTATTTT
.	TRBJ1-6	TRBV4-3	many	CASSQEDIRTILVSPLHF	TGCGCCAGCAGCCAAGAGGACATCAGGACTATTTTGGTTTCACCCCTCCACTTT
.	TRBJ1-5	TRBV18	many	CASSPPGPPAYQPQHF	TGTGCCAGCTCACCTCCGGGACCACCCGCCTATCAGCCCCAGCATTTT
.	TRBJ2-7	TRBV6-1	many	CASSEIGGSYEQYF	TGTGCCAGCAGTGAAATAGGAGGCTCCTACGAGCAGTACTTC
.	TRBJ1-4	TRBV28	few	CASSWTAEEFNEKLFF	TGTGCCAGCAGTTGGACGGCGGAAGAATTTAATGAAAAACTGTTTTTT
TRBD1	TRBJ2-5	TRBV24-1	many	CATSDRQGDQETQYF	TGTGCCACCAGTGACAGACAGGGGGATCAAGAGACCCAGTACTTC
.	TRBJ1-2	TRBV15	many	CATRPLTRGPPRLGYGYTF	TGTGCCACCAGGCCCCTGACCCGGGGGCCACCTCGCCTTGGCTATGGCTACACCTTC
.	TRBJ1-1	TRBV2	many	CASSPWGNTEAFF	TGTGCCAGCAGCCCTTGGGGGAACACTGAAGCTTTCTTT
TRBD1	TRBJ2-7	TRBV20-1	many	CSASLDRGIYEQYF	TGCAGTGCTAGCCTGGACAGGGGGATATACGAGCAGTACTTC
.	TRBJ1-1	TRBV4-3	many	CASSQDLADIENTEAFF	TGCGCCAGCAGCCAAGATCTTGCAGATATTGAGAACACTGAAGCTTTCTTT
TRBD2	TRBJ2-3	TRBV20-1	many	CSQNPRTSGFTDTQYF	TGCAGCCAAAACCCCCGGACTAGCGGATTCACAGATACGCAGTATTTT
.	TRBJ2-5	TRBV6-6	medium-sized	CASSYSIMAGQETQYF	TGTGCCAGCAGTTACTCGATAATGGCGGGCCAAGAGACCCAGTACTTC
TRBD2	TRBJ2-1	TRBV12-3/TRBV12-4	many	CASSLSSGGSPNEQFF	TGTGCCAGCAGTTTGTCTAGCGGGGGGTCTCCCAATGAGCAGTTCTTC
.	TRBJ1-5	TRBV19	many	CASSIDNGDNSNQPQHF	TGTGCCAGTAGTATCGACAACGGAGATAATAGCAATCAGCCCCAGCATTTT
TRBD2	TRBJ2-1	TRBV6-2/TRBV6-3	few	CASTNPGTSTYNEQFF	TGTGCCAGCACCAACCCCGGGACTAGCACCTACAATGAGCAGTTCTTC
.	TRBJ1-2	TRBV7-2	few	CATPRGGEYGYTF	TGTGCCACCCCGAGAGGGGGAGAGTATGGCTACACCTTC
TRBD2	TRBJ2-7	TRBV9	many	CASSVGLAGMGEQYF	TGTGCCAGCAGCGTAGGGCTAGCGGGGATGGGCGAGCAGTACTTC
.	TRBJ1-1	TRBV28	many	CASRYPGFRGTTEAFF	TGTGCCAGCAGATACCCCGGGTTTAGGGGAACAACTGAAGCTTTCTTT
.	TRBJ2-5	TRBV9	many	CASSVDHTRQETQYF	TGTGCCAGCAGCGTAGACCATACCCGCCAAGAGACCCAGTACTTC
.	TRBJ2-7	TRBV23-1	medium-sized	CASSQCSGTHLSREQYF	TGCGCCAGCAGTCAATGCTCCGGGACCCACCTATCCCGGGAGCAGTACTTC
.	TRBJ2-7	TRBV18	few	CASSPDINEQYF	TGTGCCAGCTCACCCGACATCAACGAGCAGTACTTC
.	TRBJ2-4	TRBV5-6	few	CASSSRGELAKNIQYF	TGTGCCAGCAGCTCTAGAGGCGAACTAGCCAAAAACATTCAGTACTTC
.	TRBJ1-1	TRBV19	many	CASRDTEAFF	TGTGCCAGTAGGGACACTGAAGCTTTCTTT
.	TRBJ2-7	TRBV18	.	CVSSPPGRASYEQYF	TGTGTCAGCTCACCACCGGGACGGGCATCCTACGAGCAGTACTTC
.	TRBJ1-5	TRBV12-3/TRBV12-4	many	CASSLGGWDQPQHF	TGTGCCAGCAGTTTAGGGGGTTGGGATCAGCCCCAGCATTTT
TRBD2	TRBJ2-7	TRBV6-5	few	CASSSFTSGGYNEQYF	TGTGCCAGCAGTTCTTTTACTAGCGGGGGGTACAACGAGCAGTACTTC
.	TRBJ2-7	TRBV6-2/TRBV6-3	.	CASSSLAEGTAYEQYF	TGTGCCAGCAGTTCACTGGCGGAGGGGACCGCCTACGAGCAGTACTTC
.	TRBJ1-5	TRBV27	medium-sized	CASSLLYNQPQHF	TGTGCCAGCAGTTTACTCTACAATCAGCCCCAGCATTTT
.	TRBJ2-6	TRBV12-3/TRBV12-4	many	CASRIRGGANVLTF	TGTGCCAGCAGAATCAGGGGTGGGGCCAACGTCCTGACTTTC
.	TRBJ1-6	TRBV10-3	medium-sized	CAISESLQGTAPLHF	TGTGCCATCAGTGAGTCCCTACAGGGAACGGCACCCCTCCACTTT
.	TRBJ2-7	TRBV7-9	many	CASSLAGVTYEQYF	TGTGCCAGCAGCTTAGCGGGGGTGACCTACGAGCAGTACTTC
TRBD1	TRBJ1-2	TRBV4-2	many	CASSQDHRGYGYTF	TGTGCCAGCAGCCAAGACCACAGGGGGTATGGCTACACCTTC
.	TRBJ2-7	TRBV11-2	many	CASTYRTDQPAYEQYF	TGTGCCAGCACCTACCGGACAGACCAGCCTGCTTACGAGCAGTACTTC
.	TRBJ1-1	TRBV10-3	many	CAISESGSANTEAFF	TGTGCCATCAGTGAGTCGGGGTCGGCGAACACTGAAGCTTTCTTT
.	TRBJ1-2	TRBV30	.	CAWTAVQVDIYGYTF	TGTGCCTGGACTGCCGTCCAGGTGGACATCTACGGCTACACCTTC
.	TRBJ2-3	TRBV18	many	CASSMVTDTQYF	TGTGCCAGCTCCATGGTGACAGATACGCAGTATTTT
.	TRBJ2-1	TRBV12-3/TRBV12-4	many	CASTRGAGNEQFF	TGTGCCAGCACCCGGGGGGCCGGCAATGAGCAGTTCTTC
TRBD1	TRBJ2-3	TRBV7-2	.	CASSHGRDRNTDTQYF	TGTGCCAGCAGCCACGGACGGGACAGAAATACAGATACGCAGTATTTT
.	TRBJ2-3	TRBV19	few	CASSKVATRTDTQYF	TGTGCCAGTAGTAAGGTGGCAACCCGCACAGATACGCAGTATTTT
TRBD2	TRBJ2-1	TRBV12-5	many	CASGLAPGEGSEQFF	TGTGCTAGTGGTTTGGCCCCGGGGGAGGGGAGTGAGCAGTTCTTC
TRBD2	TRBJ2-3	TRBV28	many	CASSIPLTGGLQYF	TGTGCCAGCAGTATACCTCTGACGGGGGGGCTGCAGTATTTT
.	TRBJ1-1	TRBV5-1	.	CASSLRVGSGTEAFF	TGCGCCAGCAGCTTACGTGTGGGATCGGGCACTGAAGCTTTCTTT